This T cell receptor (beta chain) was identified during a study of blood T cell repertoires in COVID-19. Study in general: Acute and convalescent COVID-19 specimens originated in the United States, Italy and Spain. T cells, B-cell-depleted T cells, or PBMCs supplied cDNA or gDNA.

Original processing notes: Reference gene primer amplification gave nucleated cell count estimates. TCRdb keeps only in-frame clones here, not all; method: immunoSEQ multiplex PCR. V, J and clone size are taken as reported in that table, and D and trimming were inferred from the DNA itself. The sample carries about 170,000 clones, around nine tenths recorded once. Between the trimmed V and J ends, which lost 5 bases and 6 bases, there was a span of 16 bases. The CDR3 covers 14 residues. Germline V CDR1 and CDR2: SGHAT, FQNNGV. The sequenced material came from peripheral blood. The receptor comes from a man in his late teens or twenties with active or convalescent COVID-19. The genes are TRBV11-2 and TRBJ1-1; D is ambiguous. In DNA form, the CDR3 reads TGTGCCAGCAGCATACTATCCGGGAGCGCTGAAGCTTTCTTT. The encoded protein is CASSILSGSAEAFF.